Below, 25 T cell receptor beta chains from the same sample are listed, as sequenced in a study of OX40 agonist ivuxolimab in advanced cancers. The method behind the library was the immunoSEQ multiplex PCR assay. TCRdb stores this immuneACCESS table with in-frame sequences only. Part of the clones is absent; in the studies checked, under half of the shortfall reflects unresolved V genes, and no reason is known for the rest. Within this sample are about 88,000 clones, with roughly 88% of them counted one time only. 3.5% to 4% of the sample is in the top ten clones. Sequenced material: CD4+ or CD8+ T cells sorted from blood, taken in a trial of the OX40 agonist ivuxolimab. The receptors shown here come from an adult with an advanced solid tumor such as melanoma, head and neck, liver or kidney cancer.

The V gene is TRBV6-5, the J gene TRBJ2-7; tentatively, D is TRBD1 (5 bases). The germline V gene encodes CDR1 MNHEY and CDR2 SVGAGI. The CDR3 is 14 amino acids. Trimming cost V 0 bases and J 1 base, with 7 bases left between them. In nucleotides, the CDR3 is TGTGCCAGCAGTTACTCTCAGGGTTCCTACGAGCAGTACTTC. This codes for CASSYSQGSYEQYF.

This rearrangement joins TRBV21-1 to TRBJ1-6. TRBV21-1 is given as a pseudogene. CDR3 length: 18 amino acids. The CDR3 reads CASSKGEGMPAPQSPLHF. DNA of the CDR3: TGTGCCAGCAGCAAAGGAGAGGGGATGCCAGCCCCCCAATCACCCCTCCACTTT.

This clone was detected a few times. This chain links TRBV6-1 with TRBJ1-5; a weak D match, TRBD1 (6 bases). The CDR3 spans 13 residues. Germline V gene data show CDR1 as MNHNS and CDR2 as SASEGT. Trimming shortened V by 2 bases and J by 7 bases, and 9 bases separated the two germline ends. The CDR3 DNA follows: TGTGCCAGCAGTGAATGGCAGGGGCAGCCCCAGCATTTT. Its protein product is CASSEWQGQPQHF.

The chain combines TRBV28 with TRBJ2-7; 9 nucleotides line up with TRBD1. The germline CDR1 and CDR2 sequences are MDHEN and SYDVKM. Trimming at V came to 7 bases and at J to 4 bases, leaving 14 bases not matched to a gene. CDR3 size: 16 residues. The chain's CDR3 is CASTNPPGQGTYEQYF. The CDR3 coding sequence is TGTGCCAGCACCAACCCGCCGGGACAGGGAACATACGAGCAGTACTTC.

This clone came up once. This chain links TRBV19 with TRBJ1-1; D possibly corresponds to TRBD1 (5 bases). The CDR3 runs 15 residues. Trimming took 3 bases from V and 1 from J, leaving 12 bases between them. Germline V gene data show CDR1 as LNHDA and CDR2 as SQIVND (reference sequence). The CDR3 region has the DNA TGTGCCAGTAGTATTTGGGGCAGGACGAACACTGAAGCTTTCTTT. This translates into CASSIWGRTNTEAFF.

The CDR3 loop is CAIGSGTVGPDTQYF. In DNA, the CDR3 is TGTGCCATCGGGAGCGGGACCGTCGGTCCAGATACGCAGTATTTT. V and J are TRBV10-3 and TRBJ2-3; 7 bases align to TRBD2. The CDR3 is 15 residues long. Unmatched junction bases numbered 12, after V lost 8 bases and J lost 4 bases. CDR1 and CDR2 (germline): ENHRY, SYGVKD.

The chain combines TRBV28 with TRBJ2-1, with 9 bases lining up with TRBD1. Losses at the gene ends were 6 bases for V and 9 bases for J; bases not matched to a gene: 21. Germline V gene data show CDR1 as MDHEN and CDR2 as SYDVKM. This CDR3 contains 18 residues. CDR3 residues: CASSYKRPGQGRLGEQFF. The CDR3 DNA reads TGTGCCAGCAGCTATAAAAGGCCGGGACAGGGAAGGTTAGGTGAGCAGTTCTTC.

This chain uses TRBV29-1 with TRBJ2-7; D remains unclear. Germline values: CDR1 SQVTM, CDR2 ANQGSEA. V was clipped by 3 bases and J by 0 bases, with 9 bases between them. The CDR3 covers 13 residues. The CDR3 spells CSVEVTSSYEQYF. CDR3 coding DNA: TGCAGCGTTGAGGTGACGAGCTCCTACGAGCAGTACTTC.

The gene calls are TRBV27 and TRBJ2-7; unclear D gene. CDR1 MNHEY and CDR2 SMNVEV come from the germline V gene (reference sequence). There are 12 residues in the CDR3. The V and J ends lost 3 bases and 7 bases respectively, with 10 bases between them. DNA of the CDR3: TGTGCCAGCAGTTTTTTGGGTTGGGAGCAGTACTTC. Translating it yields CASSFLGWEQYF.

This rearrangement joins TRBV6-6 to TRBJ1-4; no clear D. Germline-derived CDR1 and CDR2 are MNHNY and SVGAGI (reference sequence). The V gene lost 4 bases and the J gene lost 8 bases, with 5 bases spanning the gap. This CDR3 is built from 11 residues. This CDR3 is CASSFGEKLFF. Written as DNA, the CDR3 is TGTGCCAGCAGTTTTGGAGAAAAACTGTTTTTT.

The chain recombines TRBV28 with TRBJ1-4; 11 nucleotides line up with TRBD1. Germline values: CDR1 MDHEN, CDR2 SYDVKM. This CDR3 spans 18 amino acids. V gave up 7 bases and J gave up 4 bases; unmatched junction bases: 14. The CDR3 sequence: CASKGPGGQGVGNEKLFF. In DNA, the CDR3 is TGTGCCAGCAAGGGCCCGGGGGGACAGGGGGTTGGTAATGAAAAACTGTTTTTT.

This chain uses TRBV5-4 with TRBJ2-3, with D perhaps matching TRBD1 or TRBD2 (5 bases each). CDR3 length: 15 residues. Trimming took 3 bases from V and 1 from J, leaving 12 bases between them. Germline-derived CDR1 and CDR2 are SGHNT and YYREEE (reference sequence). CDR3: CASSSGPAGTDTQYF. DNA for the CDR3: TGTGCCAGCAGCTCGGGACCGGCGGGCACAGATACGCAGTATTTT.

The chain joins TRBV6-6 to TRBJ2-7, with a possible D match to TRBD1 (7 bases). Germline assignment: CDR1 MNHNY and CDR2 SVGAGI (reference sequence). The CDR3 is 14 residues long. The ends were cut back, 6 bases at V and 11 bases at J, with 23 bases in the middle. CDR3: CASSIGQAGTRKYF. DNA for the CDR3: TGTGCCAGCAGCATAGGACAGGCGGGAACGCGGAAGTACTTC.

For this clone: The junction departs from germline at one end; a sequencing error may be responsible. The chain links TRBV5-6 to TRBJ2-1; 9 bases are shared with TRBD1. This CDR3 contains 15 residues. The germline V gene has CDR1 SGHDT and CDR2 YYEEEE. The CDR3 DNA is TGTGCCAGCAGCTTGGCTCCCACAGGGGGCGCGTATCGCCTCTTC. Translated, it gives CASSLAPTGGAYRLF.

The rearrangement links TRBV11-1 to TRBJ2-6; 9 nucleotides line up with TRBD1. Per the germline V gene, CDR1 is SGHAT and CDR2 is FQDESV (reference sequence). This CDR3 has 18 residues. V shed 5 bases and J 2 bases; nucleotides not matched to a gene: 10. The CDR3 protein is CASSPVGTGNPGANVLTF. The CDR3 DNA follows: TGTGCCAGCAGCCCTGTCGGGACAGGGAATCCTGGGGCCAACGTCCTGACTTTC.

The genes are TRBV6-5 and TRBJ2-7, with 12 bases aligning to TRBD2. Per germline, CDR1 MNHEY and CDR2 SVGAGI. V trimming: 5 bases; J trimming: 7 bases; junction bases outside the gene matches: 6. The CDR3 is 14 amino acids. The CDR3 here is CASSRTSGKGEQYF. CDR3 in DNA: TGTGCCAGCAGTCGGACTAGCGGGAAGGGGGAGCAGTACTTC.

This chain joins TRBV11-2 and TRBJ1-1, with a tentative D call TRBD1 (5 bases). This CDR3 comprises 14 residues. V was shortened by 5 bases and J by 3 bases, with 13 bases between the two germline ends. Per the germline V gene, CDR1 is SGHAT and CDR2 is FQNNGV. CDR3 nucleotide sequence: TGTGCCAGCAGCGAGACGATGGGGGACACTGAAGCTTTCTTT. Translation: CASSETMGDTEAFF.

CDR3 protein: CAISEGGVTDTQYF. The CDR3 DNA reads TGTGCCATCAGTGAAGGGGGAGTCACAGATACGCAGTATTTT. The chain carries TRBV10-3 and TRBJ2-3, with D tentatively TRBD1 (6 bases). V was trimmed by 3 bases and J by 2 bases, leaving 9 bases between them. The germline gives CDR1 ENHRY, CDR2 SYGVKD. The CDR3 is 14 amino acids.

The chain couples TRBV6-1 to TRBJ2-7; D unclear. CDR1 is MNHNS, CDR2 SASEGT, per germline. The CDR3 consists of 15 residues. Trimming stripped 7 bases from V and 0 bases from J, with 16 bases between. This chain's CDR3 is CASITLQLASYEQYF. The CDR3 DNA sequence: TGTGCCAGCATCACCCTACAGTTAGCCTCCTACGAGCAGTACTTC.

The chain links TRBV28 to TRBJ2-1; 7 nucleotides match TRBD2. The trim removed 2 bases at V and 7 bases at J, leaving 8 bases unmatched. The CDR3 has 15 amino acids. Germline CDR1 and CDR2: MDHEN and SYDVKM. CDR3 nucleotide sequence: TGTGCCAGCAGTTTAGGTCTAGCGGAGATTAATGAGCAGTTCTTC. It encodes CASSLGLAEINEQFF.

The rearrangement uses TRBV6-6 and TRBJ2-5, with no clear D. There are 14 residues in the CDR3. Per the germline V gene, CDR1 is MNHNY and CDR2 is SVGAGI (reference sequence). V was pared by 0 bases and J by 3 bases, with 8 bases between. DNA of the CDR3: TGTGCCAGCAGTTACTCGACGGTAGAAGAGACCCAGTACTTC. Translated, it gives CASSYSTVEETQYF.

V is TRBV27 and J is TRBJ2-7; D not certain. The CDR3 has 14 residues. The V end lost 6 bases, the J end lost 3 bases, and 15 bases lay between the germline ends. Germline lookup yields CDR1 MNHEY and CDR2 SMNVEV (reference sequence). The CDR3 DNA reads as TGTGCCAGCAGCCCCCCAGGCGGTTACTACGAGCAGTACTTC. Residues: CASSPPGGYYEQYF.

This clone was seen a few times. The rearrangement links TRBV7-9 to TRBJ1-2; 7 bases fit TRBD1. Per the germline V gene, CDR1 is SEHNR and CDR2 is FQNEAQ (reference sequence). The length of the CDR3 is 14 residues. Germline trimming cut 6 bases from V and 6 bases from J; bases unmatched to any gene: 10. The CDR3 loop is CASSRSDRDDGYTF. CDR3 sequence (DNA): TGTGCCAGCAGTCGGAGTGACAGGGATGATGGCTACACCTTC.

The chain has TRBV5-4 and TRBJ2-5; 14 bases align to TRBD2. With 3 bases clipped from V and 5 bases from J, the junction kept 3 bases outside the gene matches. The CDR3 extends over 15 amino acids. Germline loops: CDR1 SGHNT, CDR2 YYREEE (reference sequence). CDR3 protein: CASSSTSGRGETQYF. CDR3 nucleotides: TGTGCCAGCAGCTCGACTAGCGGGAGGGGGGAGACCCAGTACTTC.

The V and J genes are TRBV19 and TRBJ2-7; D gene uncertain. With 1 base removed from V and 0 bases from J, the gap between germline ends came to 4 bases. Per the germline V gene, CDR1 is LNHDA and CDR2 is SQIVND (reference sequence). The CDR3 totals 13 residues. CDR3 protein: CASSIGISYEQYF. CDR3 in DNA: TGTGCCAGTAGTATAGGCATCTCCTACGAGCAGTACTTC.